The source of this T cell receptor (beta chain) is a study of control samples from healthy donors and cancer patients. Measured with immunoSEQ multiplex PCR; TCRdb has only the in-frame clones, and not every one. The sample lists approximately 150,000 clones, roughly 94% occurring once. Trimming took off 2 bases at V and 2 bases at J, with 12 bases between the two ends. Germline CDR1 reads SEHNR; CDR2 reads FQNEAQ (reference sequence). The length of the CDR3 is 16 residues. Sequencing used blood. The chain carries TRBV7-9 and TRBJ2-2; D uncertain. This clonotype was obtained from a man aged 35 to 55 in good health. CDR3 protein: CASSLSWQINTGELFF. Written as DNA, the CDR3 is TGTGCCAGCAGCTTATCTTGGCAGATAAACACCGGGGAGCTGTTTTTT.